Below, 27 T cell receptor beta chains from the same sample are listed, as sequenced in a study of CD8 T cells in Susac syndrome. The RNA input was about 0.5 to 1 ug, and it was reverse transcribed with random hexamers. MiXCR, run by TCRdb on the immunoSEQ multiplex PCR reads, gives a single entry per CDR3 protein. The sample has about 210,000 distinct CDR3 sequences, 90% to 95% seen once. Sequencing was done on a sample of CD4+ T cells from PBMCs. Source of these receptors: a human donor in good health.

This clonotype has a handful of counts. The genes are TRBV6-5 and TRBJ1-5; TRBD1 is a possible D gene (5 bases). Germline CDR1 and CDR2: MNHEY and SVGAGI. Trimming took 5 bases from V and 4 from J, leaving 15 bases between them. This CDR3 has 15 amino acids. CDR3: CASSRSGTGNQPQHF. The DNA for the CDR3 is TGTGCCAGCAGTCGCTCCGGGACTGGGAATCAGCCCCAGCATTTT.

This chain uses TRBV29-1 with TRBJ2-5; D unclear. The V end lost 4 bases, the J end lost 5 bases, and 17 bases lay between the germline ends. CDR1 and CDR2 (germline): SQVTM, ANQGSEA. The CDR3 runs 14 residues. The chain's CDR3 is CSVGPGSPGETQYF. The CDR3 coding sequence is TGCAGCGTTGGGCCGGGCTCACCCGGGGAGACCCAGTACTTC. Full variable domain (remainder filled in from reference TRBV29-1 and TRBJ2-5): SAVISQKPSRDICQRGTSLTIQCQVDSQVTMMFWYRQQPGQSLTLIATANQGSEATYESGFVIDKFPISRPNLTFSTLTVSNMSPEDSSIYLCSVGPGSPGETQYFGPGTRLLVL.

This clonotype was counted a single time. The rearrangement links TRBV3-1 to TRBJ2-5; D may correspond to TRBD1 or TRBD2 (5 bases each). Per the germline V gene, CDR1 is LGHDT and CDR2 is YNNKEL (reference sequence). The CDR3 is 13 residues long. V lost 3 bases, J lost 5 bases, and 10 bases lay in between. This CDR3 reads CASSQSEGETQYF. The DNA of the CDR3 is TGTGCCAGCAGCCAGAGTGAGGGGGAGACCCAGTACTTC.

The rearrangement joins TRBV20-1 to TRBJ2-1; D is ambiguous. The ends were cut back, 3 bases at V and 0 bases at J, with 12 bases in the middle. Germline V CDR1 and CDR2: DFQATT, SNEGSKA (reference sequence). The CDR3 consists of 15 residues. CDR3 sequence: CSARTLRSSYNEQFF. CDR3 nucleotides: TGCAGTGCTAGGACCCTAAGGAGCTCCTACAATGAGCAGTTCTTC.

As concerns this clonotype: At one end, the junction sequence differs from germline, possibly due to a read error. The genes are TRBV15 and TRBJ2-2; 7 bases agree with TRBD1. The CDR3 consists of 16 residues. Germline CDR1 and CDR2: LNHNV and YYDKDF (reference sequence). As DNA, the CDR3 is TGTGCCACCAGCAGAGCAAGGACAGGTATCACCGGTGAGCTGTTTTTT. Its translation: CATSRARTGITGELFF.

V is TRBV27 and J is TRBJ2-5; no clear D gene. Looked up from germline, CDR1 is MNHEY and CDR2 is SMNVEV (reference sequence). This CDR3 comprises 13 residues. V was pared by 6 bases and J by 1 base, with 9 bases between. CDR3 sequence: CASSLQRQETQYF. The CDR3 coding sequence is TGTGCCAGCAGCCTACAGCGCCAAGAGACCCAGTACTTC.

Remarks on this clonotype: Because the CDR3 is missing its conserved closing phenylalanine or tryptophan, this is likely a read error. The rearrangement links TRBV9 to TRBJ2-3; 7 nucleotides agree with TRBD2. The ends lost 4 bases at V and 8 bases at J; junction bases unmatched: 7. Germline loops: CDR1 SGDLS, CDR2 YYNGEE. This CDR3 has 13 amino acids. The DNA for the CDR3 is TGTGCCAGCAGCCCCCGGGGGGAAGGTACGCAGTATTCT. Translation gives CASSPRGEGTQYS.

In this sample, this clonotype turned up once. This chain links TRBV30 with TRBJ1-2; the D is unclear. The CDR3 covers 16 residues. V lost 3 bases and J 0 bases, leaving 17 bases between the germline ends. CDR1 is GTSNPN, CDR2 SVGIG, per germline (reference sequence). CDR3 nucleotide sequence: TGTGCCTGGAGACCGGAGACACCCTCGTCTAACTATGGCTACACCTTC. Residues: CAWRPETPSSNYGYTF.

This chain joins TRBV5-1 and TRBJ2-6; no reliable D call. CDR3 length: 12 amino acids. V dropped 4 bases and J dropped 15 bases, with 14 bases sitting between them. Germline V lookup: CDR1 SGHRS, CDR2 YFSETQ. Here the CDR3 DNA reads TGCGCCAGCAGCGAAGGGTCAGAAGGCCTGACTTTC. Its protein is CASSEGSEGLTF.

This chain joins TRBV10-2 and TRBJ2-7, with 8 bases lining up with TRBD1. The CDR3 spans 14 residues. The germline V gene has CDR1 WSHSY and CDR2 SAAADI. The junction had 4 bases not matched to a gene; V was cut back by 0 bases and J by 6 bases. This CDR3 is CASSESHQGAEQYV. The CDR3 DNA reads TGCGCCAGCAGTGAGTCTCATCAGGGGGCCGAGCAGTACGTC.

The chain has TRBV7-2 and TRBJ2-1; 9 nucleotides match TRBD2. Germline V gives CDR1 SGHTA, CDR2 FQGNSA. V lost 5 bases, J lost 4 bases, and 6 bases stayed unmatched. CDR3 length equals 15 residues. As DNA, the CDR3 is TGTGCCAGCAGCGCAACTAGCGGGTCGTACAATGAGCAGTTCTTC. This codes for CASSATSGSYNEQFF.

The genes are TRBV13 and TRBJ1-5; D is perhaps TRBD1 (5 bases). V lost 10 bases, J lost 4 bases, and 14 bases lay in between. Germline CDR1 and CDR2: PRHDT and FYEKMQ (reference sequence). The CDR3 consists of 13 residues. This CDR3 is CAIVLDINQPQHF. The CDR3 nucleotides read TGTGCCATAGTATTGGACATAAATCAGCCCCAGCATTTT.

The V and J genes are TRBV6-5 and TRBJ2-5; tentative D call: TRBD1 (5 bases). Germline lookup yields CDR1 MNHEY and CDR2 SVGAGI. Between the trimmed V and J ends, which lost 4 bases and 4 bases, there was a span of 16 bases. The CDR3 consists of 15 residues. CDR3 amino acids: CASSSTQGGRETQYF. The CDR3 DNA reads as TGTGCCAGCAGTTCCACGCAGGGCGGACGAGAGACCCAGTACTTC.

V usage is TRBV12-5 and J usage is TRBJ1-1, with 7 bases identical to TRBD1. The CDR3 covers 13 residues. J was trimmed by 11 bases and V by 1 base; bases with no gene match: 7. The germline CDR1 and CDR2 sequences are LGHNT and FRNRAP. The CDR3: CASGLDRGRQAFF. In DNA form, the CDR3 reads TGTGCTAGTGGTTTGGACAGGGGACGGCAGGCTTTCTTT.

This clonotype has just one count. V usage is TRBV20-1 and J usage is TRBJ2-7; D could derive from TRBD1 or TRBD2 (5 bases each). Per the germline V gene, CDR1 is DFQATT and CDR2 is SNEGSKA (reference sequence). The V gene lost 0 bases and the J gene lost 0 bases, with 12 bases spanning the gap. The CDR3 is 15 residues long. DNA of the CDR3: TGCAGTGCTAGAGATACAGGAGGAGGCTCCTACGAGCAGTACGTC. This sequence encodes CSARDTGGGSYEQYV.

The chain joins TRBV14 to TRBJ2-2; D is ambiguous. Germline V gene lookup returns CDR1 SGHDN and CDR2 FVKESK. V lost 4 bases to trimming and J lost 3 bases, with 15 bases between them. CDR3 size: 16 residues. The CDR3 DNA reads TGTGCCAGCAGCCCCGATGGAAAGAGGTACACCGGGGAGCTGTTTTTT. This gives the protein CASSPDGKRYTGELFF.

The genes are TRBV25-1 and TRBJ2-1, with TRBD1 as a possible D gene (5 bases). Germline CDR1 reads MGHDK; CDR2 reads SYGVNS. CDR3 size: 13 residues. V was cut by 5 bases and J by 7 bases, with 12 bases left in between. CDR3 amino acids: CASSMAGLNEQFF. DNA for the CDR3: TGTGCCAGCAGTATGGCAGGGTTGAATGAGCAGTTCTTC.

The chain uses TRBV12-3 or TRBV12-4 and TRBJ1-1; D perhaps matches TRBD1 (6 bases). This CDR3 is built from 15 residues. Deletions cut 8 bases from V and 5 bases from J, with 21 bases between. CDR3 loop: CASSLVGGGRTEAFF. CDR3 sequence (DNA): TGTGCCAGCTCCCTGGTAGGGGGAGGGCGGACTGAAGCTTTCTTT.

CDR3 in amino acids: CSVSTALNTEAFF. CDR3 in DNA: TGCAGCGTGTCGACAGCTTTGAACACTGAAGCTTTCTTT. The chain links TRBV29-1 to TRBJ1-1, with D tentatively TRBD1 (5 bases). The V end was cut by 6 bases, the J end by 0 bases, with 11 bases between. The germline V gene encodes CDR1 SQVTM and CDR2 ANQGSEA. This CDR3 contains 13 residues.

The chain employs TRBV23-1 and TRBJ2-7; possibly TRBD1 for D (6 bases). TRBV23-1 is an ORF for which the function is uncertain. The CDR3 contains 17 residues. V shed 0 bases and J shed 0 bases, with 15 bases lying between them. The CDR3 region is CASSQSATGKSSYEQYV. CDR3 sequence (DNA): TGCGCCAGCAGTCAATCGGCCACAGGGAAATCCTCCTACGAGCAGTACGTC.

The rearrangement links TRBV3-1 to TRBJ1-6; tentative D call: TRBD1 (6 bases). Trimming cost V 4 bases and J 9 bases, with 13 bases left between them. The CDR3 extends over 14 amino acids. Germline V gene sequence: CDR1 LGHDT, CDR2 YNNKEL (reference sequence). The DNA of the CDR3 is TGTGCCAGCAGCCCCACCAGGGGCAGTTCACCCCTCCACTTT. The encoded protein is CASSPTRGSSPLHF. Together with reference TRBV3-1 and TRBJ1-6, the CDR3 gives the full variable domain: DTAVSQTPKYLVTQMGNDKSIKCEQNLGHDTMYWYKQDSKKFLKIMFSYNNKELIINETVPNRFSPKSPDKAHLNLHINSLELGDSAVYFCASSPTRGSSPLHFGNGTRLTVT.

The genes are TRBV20-1 and TRBJ2-1; D is unresolved. Germline lookup yields CDR1 DFQATT and CDR2 SNEGSKA (reference sequence). The CDR3 covers 12 residues. Trimming shortened V by 0 bases and J by 8 bases, and 8 bases separated the two germline ends. CDR3 nucleotides: TGCAGTGCTAGAGATAACATCCATGAGCAGTTCTTC. Amino acid sequence: CSARDNIHEQFF.

CDR3 sequence: CSAKDTNNSPLHF. CDR3 in DNA: TGCAGTGCTAAGGACACCAATAATTCACCCCTCCACTTT. The gene calls are TRBV20-1 and TRBJ1-6, with a weak D call TRBD1 (5 bases). V lost 4 bases, J lost 5 bases, and 9 bases lay in between. In germline, CDR1 is DFQATT, CDR2 SNEGSKA (reference sequence). CDR3 length: 13 amino acids.

The chain uses TRBV20-1 and TRBJ2-3; D is uncertain. CDR1 DFQATT and CDR2 SNEGSKA come from the germline V gene (reference sequence). V was cut by 7 bases and J by 11 bases, with 16 bases left in between. CDR3 length equals 11 residues. The chain's CDR3 is CSVPARRVQYF. Here the CDR3 DNA reads TGCAGTGTACCAGCACGCCGAGTGCAGTATTTT.

The chain couples TRBV6-5 to TRBJ1-5, with 9 positions matching TRBD1. The CDR3 is 14 amino acids. The J segment lost 4 bases and the V segment lost 5 bases, leaving 3 bases of the junction unmatched. CDR1 MNHEY and CDR2 SVGAGI come from the germline V gene. CDR3 coding DNA: TGTGCCAGCAGTACCGACAGGGGGAATCAGCCCCAGCATTTT. Translating it yields CASSTDRGNQPQHF.

The gene calls are TRBV2 and TRBJ1-4; D perhaps matches TRBD1 (5 bases). Germline V lookup: CDR1 SNHLY, CDR2 FYNNEI. This CDR3 region has 14 residues. V lost 7 bases and J 3 bases, leaving 12 bases between the germline ends. CDR3 amino acids: CASKVQGSNEKLFF. CDR3 nucleotide sequence: TGTGCCAGCAAGGTCCAGGGATCTAATGAAAAACTGTTTTTT. Full variable domain (outside the CDR3, taken from reference TRBV2 and TRBJ1-4): EPEVTQTPSHQVTQMGQEVILRCVPISNHLYFYWYRQILGQKVEFLVSFYNNEISEKSEIFDDQFSVERPDGSNFTLKIRSTKLEDSAMYFCASKVQGSNEKLFFGSGTQLSVL.

The chain couples TRBV24-1 to TRBJ2-1; maybe TRBD2 (6 bases). With 4 bases removed from V and 7 bases from J, the gap between germline ends came to 7 bases. The CDR3 spans 12 residues. Germline CDR1 is KGHDR and CDR2 is SFDVKD. The CDR3 loop reads CATSDGGNEQFF. In nucleotides, the CDR3 is TGTGCCACCAGTGACGGAGGGAATGAGCAGTTCTTC.